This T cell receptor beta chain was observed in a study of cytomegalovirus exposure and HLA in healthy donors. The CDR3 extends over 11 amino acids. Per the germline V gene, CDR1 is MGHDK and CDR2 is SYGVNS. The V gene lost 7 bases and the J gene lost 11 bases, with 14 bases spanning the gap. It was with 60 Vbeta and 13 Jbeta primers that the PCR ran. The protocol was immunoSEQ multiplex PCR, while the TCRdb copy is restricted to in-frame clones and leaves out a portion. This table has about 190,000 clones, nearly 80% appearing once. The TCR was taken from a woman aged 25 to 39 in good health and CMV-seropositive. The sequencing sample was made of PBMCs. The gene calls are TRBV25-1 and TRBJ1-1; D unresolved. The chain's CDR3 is CASTGGVWAFF. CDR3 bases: TGTGCCAGCACTGGCGGTGTTTGGGCTTTCTTT.